One and the same sample provided the 8 T cell receptor beta chains below, sequenced in a study of cytomegalovirus exposure and HLA in healthy donors. PCR amplification relied on 60 Vbeta primers (plus 13 Jbeta primers). Repertoires were generated with immunoSEQ multiplex PCR, while TCRdb's copy carries only in-frame clones and drops some. This table holds roughly 120,000 clones, approximately 77% found once. Specimen: PBMCs. The receptors were sampled from a man over 45 in good health and CMV-seropositive.

V is TRBV5-8 and J is TRBJ2-1; 7 positions match TRBD2. The CDR3 has 15 residues. Germline trimming cut 2 bases from V and 2 bases from J; bases unmatched to any gene: 4. Per germline, CDR1 SGHTS and CDR2 YDEGEE. As DNA, the CDR3 is TGTGCCAGCAGCTTACAGCGGGAAGCCTACAATGAGCAGTTCTTC. This gives the protein CASSLQREAYNEQFF.

For this clone: One end of the junction is discordant with germline, which a read error may explain. The V call is TRBV7-8, the J call TRBJ1-5; 8 positions agree with TRBD1. Germline V gives CDR1 SGHVS, CDR2 FQNEAQ. The CDR3 length is 16 residues. In nucleotides, the CDR3 is TGTGCCAGCAGCCTAGCAGGGGGCGCGGTTAATCAGCCCCAGCATTTT. It codes for CASSLAGGAVNQPQHF.

The chain links TRBV6-5 to TRBJ1-1, with D unclear. V was pared by 6 bases and J by 0 bases, with 14 bases between. This CDR3 region has 15 residues. In germline, CDR1 is MNHEY, CDR2 SVGAGI. CDR3 protein: CASSRVSGVNTEAFF. CDR3 coding DNA: TGTGCCAGCAGCCGCGTGTCGGGAGTGAACACTGAAGCTTTCTTT.

The chain uses TRBV5-4 and TRBJ1-4; D uncertain. The CDR3 runs to 14 residues. CDR1 is SGHNT, CDR2 YYREEE, per germline (reference sequence). Trimming shortened V by 4 bases and J by 6 bases, and 13 bases separated the two germline ends. The CDR3 DNA sequence: TGTGCCAGCAGCCGCCGGACTGTCGATGAAAAACTGTTTTTT. This encodes CASSRRTVDEKLFF.

The V call is TRBV30, the J call TRBJ1-1; D might be TRBD1 (5 bases). The CDR3 totals 15 residues. Germline V gene data show CDR1 as GTSNPN and CDR2 as SVGIG (reference sequence). Trimming stripped 3 bases from V and 4 bases from J, with 18 bases between. The CDR3 is CAWRARGNMVTEAFF. The CDR3 bases are TGTGCCTGGAGGGCTCGGGGGAACATGGTCACTGAAGCTTTCTTT.

CDR3 amino acids: CASSLGDRGNQETQYF. CDR3 nucleotides: TGTGCCAGCAGCTTAGGGGACAGGGGCAACCAAGAGACCCAGTACTTC. The chain is built from TRBV11-2 and TRBJ2-5, with TRBD1 identical over 10 bases. CDR3 length: 16 amino acids. CDR1 is SGHAT and CDR2 is FQNNGV in the germline V gene. The V gene end was trimmed by 1 base and the J gene end by 0 bases; junction bases not matched to a gene: 2.

This chain links TRBV12-5 with TRBJ1-4; tentatively, D is TRBD1 (5 bases). The CDR3 has 15 amino acids. Germline CDR1 is LGHNT and CDR2 is FRNRAP. Trimming pared 0 bases from V and 5 bases from J, leaving 10 bases between. The CDR3 loop reads CASGLVLGGNEKLFF. The DNA of the CDR3 is TGTGCTAGTGGTTTGGTACTGGGGGGAAATGAAAAACTGTTTTTT.

This chain connects TRBV5-1 to TRBJ2-7; D is perhaps TRBD1 (6 bases). The germline V and J ends were trimmed by 7 bases and 0 bases, with 8 bases remaining between them. This CDR3 has 12 amino acids. Per germline, CDR1 SGHRS and CDR2 YFSETQ. The CDR3 is CASGTNSYEQYF. CDR3 bases: TGCGCCAGCGGGACAAACTCCTACGAGCAGTACTTC.